This TCR beta chain was profiled in a study of CD8+ T cells in alopecia areata. Broader study findings: Possibly as an HLA-related effect, TCR sharing across patients appeared less clear than in mice. Normal skin's resident alphabeta T cells are sequenced alongside lesional scalp T cells. Higher clonality was seen in lesional scalp than in normal scalp, especially in alopecia totalis/universalis.

The CDR3 sequence is 13 residues long. The V and J ends lost 4 bases and 6 bases, in that order; junction bases with no gene match: 5. From germline, CDR1 is SGHDT and CDR2 YYEEEE. Extracted RNA was reverse transcribed, and the resulting cDNA served as sequencing template. Assay: immunoSEQ multiplex PCR; the TCRdb copy retains only in-frame clones and omits some. The table has about 200,000 clones, approximately 60% seen once. Note on this clone: What it binds is not known.

This chain links TRBV5-6 with TRBJ2-7; TRBD1 matches 9 bases. The TCR was taken from a human donor in good health. Source material: CD8+ T cells sorted from blood. In nucleotides, the CDR3 is TGTGCCAGCAGCGCCGGGACAGGGCCCGAGCAGTACTTC. Translation: CASSAGTGPEQYF.